This TCR beta chain was sequenced for a study of Tregs in tolerant kidney transplant recipients. The V and J ends lost 3 bases and 1 base respectively, with 7 bases between them. The CDR3 spans 13 residues. Looked up from germline, CDR1 is SGDLS and CDR2 is YYNGEE. Repertoires were generated with immunoSEQ multiplex PCR, while TCRdb's copy carries only in-frame clones and drops some. This table has about 77,000 clones, roughly 98% appearing once. The V call is TRBV9, the J call TRBJ1-1; D is uncertain. Sample: CD4+ T cells from blood, taken before the transplant. The sequence derives from a human donor who received a combined kidney and bone marrow transplant. CDR3 residues: CASSGTRNTEAFF. CDR3 bases: TGTGCCAGCAGCGGTACAAGGAACACTGAAGCTTTCTTT.